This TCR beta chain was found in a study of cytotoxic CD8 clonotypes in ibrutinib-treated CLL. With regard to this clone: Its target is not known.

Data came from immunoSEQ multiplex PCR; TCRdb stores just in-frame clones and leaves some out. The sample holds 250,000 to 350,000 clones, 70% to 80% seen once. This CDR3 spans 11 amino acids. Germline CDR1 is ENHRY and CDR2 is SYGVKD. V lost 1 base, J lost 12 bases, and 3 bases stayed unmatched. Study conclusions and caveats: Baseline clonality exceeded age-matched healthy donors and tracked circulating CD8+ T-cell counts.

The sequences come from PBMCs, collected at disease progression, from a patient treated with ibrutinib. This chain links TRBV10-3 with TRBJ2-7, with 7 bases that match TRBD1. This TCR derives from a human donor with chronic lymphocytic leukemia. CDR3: CAISEFRGWYF. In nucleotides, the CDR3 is TGTGCCATCAGTGAGTTCAGGGGGTGGTACTTC.